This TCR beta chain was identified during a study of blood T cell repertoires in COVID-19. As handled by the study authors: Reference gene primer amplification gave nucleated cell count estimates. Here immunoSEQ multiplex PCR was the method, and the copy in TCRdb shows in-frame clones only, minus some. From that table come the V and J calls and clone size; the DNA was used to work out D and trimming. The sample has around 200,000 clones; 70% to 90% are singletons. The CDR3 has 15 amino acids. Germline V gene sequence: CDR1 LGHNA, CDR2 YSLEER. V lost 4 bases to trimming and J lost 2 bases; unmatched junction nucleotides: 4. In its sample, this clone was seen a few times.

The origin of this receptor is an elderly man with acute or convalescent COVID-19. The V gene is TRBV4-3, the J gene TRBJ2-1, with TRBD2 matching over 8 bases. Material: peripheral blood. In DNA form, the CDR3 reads TGCGCCAGCAGCCGAACTAGCGGTCCCTACAATGAGCAGTTCTTC. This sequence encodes CASSRTSGPYNEQFF.